This TCR beta chain emerged from a study of T-cell memory formation after mild COVID-19. About the study: For the most part, TCR clusters were specific to one donor. Findings and limits, study-wide: Clones contracting day 15 to 85 were balanced CD4/CD8; later expanders leaned CD4+. Researchers found some responding clones in pre-infection memory, a sign that cross-reactive memory joined.

This clonotype was detected a few times. Its antigen remains unknown. A single record per CDR3 protein comes from TCRdb applying MiXCR to the 5' RACE reads. The table has 350,000 to 450,000 distinct CDR3 sequences, 13% to 15% seen once; the top ten hold under 25%. This CDR3 has 15 amino acids. The V and J ends lost 6 bases and 8 bases, in that order; junction bases with no gene match: 8. CDR1 and CDR2 (germline): MGHDK, SYGVNS. Sequencing was done on a sample of PBMCs or a T cell subset sorted from them (not recorded which). This clonotype was obtained from a man aged 18 to 30 who had mild COVID-19 (a few samples of this study predate the infection). Cell type and time point are not known. The chain is built from TRBV25-1 and TRBJ2-1, with 12 bases fitting TRBD2. CDR3 bases: TGTGCCAGCAGCGATCCTAGCGGGGGGGACTATGAGCAGTTCTTC. Translation: CASSDPSGGDYEQFF.